Below are 22 T cell receptor beta chains sequenced from a single sample in a study of T cells in Graves' hyperthyroidism and ophthalmopathy. The investigators amplified TCR beta CDR3 regions from RNA transcripts. The HTBI primer set was used in a first-round RT-PCR of the TCR CDR3. TCRdb used MiXCR to reprocess the multiplex PCR reads, holding one entry per CDR3 protein. Of roughly 500,000 distinct CDR3 sequences listed, roughly 45% are singletons. Sequencing was done on a sample of peripheral blood or thyroid tissue (not recorded which). All receptors derive from an adult woman with Graves' disease, either hyperthyroidism or ophthalmopathy (not recorded which).

The chain carries TRBV15 and TRBJ2-5; 12 nucleotides align to TRBD1. This CDR3 has 15 amino acids. With V trimmed by 2 bases and J by 4 bases, 2 bases remained unmatched. Germline lookup yields CDR1 LNHNV and CDR2 YYDKDF (reference sequence). The CDR3: CATSRPGQGAETQYF. Written as DNA, the CDR3 is TGTGCCACCAGCAGACCGGGACAGGGGGCAGAGACCCAGTACTTC.

This chain connects TRBV20-1 to TRBJ2-6; 9 bases map to TRBD1. CDR1 is DFQATT and CDR2 is SNEGSKA in the germline V gene (reference sequence). This CDR3 is 15 amino acids long. Germline trimming cut 3 bases from V and 2 bases from J; bases unmatched to any gene: 2. The CDR3 reads CSASDRGTGANVLTF. The DNA of the CDR3 is TGCAGTGCTAGCGACAGGGGGACTGGGGCCAACGTCCTGACTTTC.

As regards this clonotype: A junction end diverges from the germline sequence, so it may reflect a read error. The chain employs TRBV7-4 and TRBJ1-6; 11 bases are a match to TRBD1. The CDR3 is 15 residues long. Germline V gene data show CDR1 as SGHVT and CDR2 as SQSDAQ. The CDR3 here is CASSLEGQGASPLHF. CDR3 sequence (DNA): TGTGCTAGCAGCTTAGAAGGACAGGGGGCGTCACCCCTCCACTTT.

This clonotype has at least ten counts. This sequence joins TRBV5-1 and TRBJ1-1; unclear D gene. V shed 3 bases and J shed 0 bases, with 12 bases lying between them. The CDR3 sequence is 15 residues long. Germline CDR1 and CDR2: SGHRS and YFSETQ. The CDR3 protein is CASSSTIPMNTEAFF. CDR3 DNA: TGCGCCAGCAGCTCGACAATCCCGATGAACACTGAAGCTTTCTTT.

This clonotype was observed a handful of times. This chain's CDR3 is CASSDDRSYGYTF. The CDR3 DNA sequence: TGTGCCAGCAGTGACGACAGGAGCTATGGCTACACCTTC. V usage is TRBV2 and J usage is TRBJ1-2; possible D gene TRBD1, 6 bases. This CDR3 region has 13 residues. The germline V gene has CDR1 SNHLY and CDR2 FYNNEI. Trimming left V 3 bases short and J 4 bases short, with 9 bases between.

This clonotype was counted a few times. This chain uses TRBV14 with TRBJ1-1; D may be TRBD1 (6 bases). V was trimmed by 4 bases and J by 5 bases, leaving 11 bases between them. The germline V gene has CDR1 SGHDN and CDR2 FVKESK. This CDR3 is 13 amino acids long. The DNA of the CDR3 is TGTGCCAGCAGCCCCAGGGGTGGTACTGAAGCTTTCTTT. It yields the protein CASSPRGGTEAFF.

On this clonotype itself: One end of the junction fails to match germline, which may point to a read error. V and J are TRBV7-2 and TRBJ2-7; D gene unclear. There are 13 residues in the CDR3. Germline CDR1 reads SGHTA; CDR2 reads FQGNSA. DNA of the CDR3: TGTGCCAGCAACTTACAAGGCTCCTACGAGCAGTACTTC. Translating gives CASNLQGSYEQYF. Supplemented by reference TRBV7-2 and TRBJ2-7, the full variable domain reads GAGVSQSPSNKVTEKGKDVELRCDPISGHTALYWYRQSLGQGLEFLIYFQGNSAPDKSGLPSDRFSAERTGGSVSTLTIQRTQQEDSAVYLCASNLQGSYEQYFGPGTRLTVT.

This clonotype was observed many times. The chain's CDR3 is CAISRTGAFQETQYF. The DNA for the CDR3 is TGTGCCATCTCCAGGACAGGGGCTTTTCAAGAGACCCAGTACTTC. The V and J genes are TRBV10-3 and TRBJ2-5; TRBD1 matches at 9 bases. This CDR3 comprises 15 residues. Trimming removed 8 bases from V and 2 bases from J; junction bases left unmatched: 9. CDR1 is ENHRY and CDR2 is SYGVKD in the germline V gene.

Comments on this clonotype: This is likely a read error, given that the CDR3 carries no conserved phenylalanine or tryptophan at its end. No DNA is shown, since the ends of the CDR3 on it are uncertain; the CDR3 is the one TCRdb lists. The J gene is TRBJ1-3, the V gene TRBV2; TRBD1 is the table's D call, not checked against the DNA. Germline V gene sequence: CDR1 SNHLY, CDR2 FYNNEI. The CDR3 is made up of 8 amino acids, end residues included. The CDR3 spells CASSVGGH.

A few counts support this clonotype. This sequence joins TRBV29-1 and TRBJ1-1, with 8 bases matching TRBD1. The J segment lost 3 bases and the V segment lost 7 bases, leaving 7 bases of the junction unmatched. This CDR3 is built from 13 residues. Germline V gene data show CDR1 as SQVTM and CDR2 as ANQGSEA. The CDR3 is CSASDRADTEAFF. The CDR3 DNA reads TGCAGCGCTTCGGACAGGGCGGACACTGAAGCTTTCTTT.

This clonotype has ten or more counts. The chain employs TRBV7-3 and TRBJ1-1; D may be TRBD1 (5 bases). Between the trimmed V and J ends, which lost 5 bases and 1 base, there was a span of 17 bases. This CDR3 contains 16 residues. Per germline, CDR1 SGHTA and CDR2 FQGTGA. As DNA, the CDR3 is TGTGCCAGCAGCCCAACAGCGGGACGGAGGAACACTGAAGCTTTCTTT. It specifies CASSPTAGRRNTEAFF.

This clonotype showed up just once. The V and J genes are TRBV5-1 and TRBJ1-4; D perhaps matches TRBD1 (5 bases). The CDR3 is 17 amino acids. Germline CDR1 and CDR2: SGHRS and YFSETQ. Trimming stripped 5 bases from V and 10 bases from J, with 27 bases between. CDR3 sequence reads: CASRPDTHSGLRGKLFF. The CDR3 bases are TGCGCCAGCAGACCTGACACACACTCAGGGCTTCGTGGAAAACTGTTTTTT.

As regards this clonotype: At one end, the junction sequence differs from germline, possibly due to a read error. The chain uses TRBV20-1 and TRBJ1-4; weak D call: TRBD1 (5 bases). The CDR3 is made up of 13 amino acids. The germline V gene encodes CDR1 DFQATT and CDR2 SNEGSKA (reference sequence). The CDR3 region has the DNA TGCGGTGCTTTGGACGAGGGGCATGAAAAACTGTTTTTT. Translated: CGALDEGHEKLFF.

This clonotype has at least ten counts. The V gene is TRBV6-1, the J gene TRBJ1-2; no clear D gene. V was cut by 0 bases and J by 3 bases, with 8 bases left in between. There are 14 residues in the CDR3. Germline V gene lookup returns CDR1 MNHNS and CDR2 SASEGT. The CDR3: CASSEAGGHYGYTF. The CDR3 nucleotides are TGTGCCAGCAGTGAAGCCGGCGGCCACTATGGCTACACCTTC.

This clonotype was seen more than once but under ten times. J is TRBJ2-3 and V is TRBV20-1; TRBD2 aligns across 13 bases. Germline V gives CDR1 DFQATT, CDR2 SNEGSKA (reference sequence). This CDR3 comprises 13 residues. The CDR3 spells CRGLAGITDTQYF. CDR3 DNA: TGCAGGGGACTAGCGGGAATCACAGATACGCAGTATTTT.

The chain carries TRBV15 and TRBJ1-2; TRBD1 matches at 9 bases. The length of the CDR3 is 14 residues. Germline V gives CDR1 LNHNV, CDR2 YYDKDF (reference sequence). V lost 1 base, J lost 5 bases, and 2 bases stayed unmatched. The CDR3 protein is CATSRVDRGYGYTF. The CDR3 bases are TGTGCCACCAGCAGAGTGGACAGGGGTTATGGCTACACCTTC.

The V gene is TRBV29-1, the J gene TRBJ1-2; D is undetermined. Germline V CDR1 and CDR2: SQVTM, ANQGSEA. The CDR3 extends over 13 amino acids. V was clipped by 4 bases and J by 3 bases, with 12 bases between them. CDR3 in DNA: TGCAGCGTTGGAGGATACAGAGACTATGGCTACACCTTC. It is translated as CSVGGYRDYGYTF. Full variable domain (remainder filled in from reference TRBV29-1 and TRBJ1-2): SAVISQKPSRDICQRGTSLTIQCQVDSQVTMMFWYRQQPGQSLTLIATANQGSEATYESGFVIDKFPISRPNLTFSTLTVSNMSPEDSSIYLCSVGGYRDYGYTFGSGTRLTVV.

This clonotype was counted many times. The chain is built from TRBV20-1 and TRBJ1-1; 8 bases are shared with TRBD1. The germline V gene has CDR1 DFQATT and CDR2 SNEGSKA (reference sequence). V gave up 6 bases and J gave up 3 bases; unmatched junction bases: 6. This CDR3 is built from 13 residues. The CDR3 here is CSARQGRDTEAFF. The CDR3 coding sequence is TGCAGTGCGCGACAGGGGCGGGACACTGAAGCTTTCTTT.

There are many counts of this clonotype. The chain is built from TRBV5-8 and TRBJ1-1; tentatively, D is TRBD1 (5 bases). The CDR3 length is 15 residues. V was cut by 4 bases and J by 10 bases, with 23 bases left in between. Germline V lookup: CDR1 SGHTS, CDR2 YDEGEE. CDR3 nucleotides: TGTGCCAGCAGCACTGACACAGGATTTGGTCGGGGAGCTTTCTTT. Its translation: CASSTDTGFGRGAFF.

The CDR3 is CASSQSGGSGVSGANVLTF. CDR3 bases: TGTGCCAGCAGCCAGAGTGGTGGATCGGGGGTGTCTGGGGCCAACGTCCTGACTTTC. V and J are TRBV11-3 and TRBJ2-6; D is perhaps TRBD2 (6 bases). Germline V CDR1 and CDR2: SGHNT, YENEEA. CDR3 length: 19 residues. Trimming shortened V by 5 bases and J by 1 base, and 21 bases separated the two germline ends.

This clonotype was counted many times. The V gene is TRBV24-1, the J gene TRBJ1-1; 8 positions match TRBD1. J lost 1 base, V lost 4 bases, and 4 bases had no gene match. The germline gives CDR1 KGHDR, CDR2 SFDVKD. This CDR3 spans 15 amino acids. CDR3 coding DNA: TGTGCCACCAGTGACGCCGGGACAGGGAACACTGAAGCTTTCTTT. Protein sequence: CATSDAGTGNTEAFF.

The V call is TRBV10-3, the J call TRBJ2-1; no clear D. The CDR3 loop spans 11 amino acids. Between the trimmed V and J ends, which lost 2 bases and 5 bases, there was a span of 1 base. Germline values: CDR1 ENHRY, CDR2 SYGVKD. The CDR3 protein is CAISEHNEQFF. CDR3 coding DNA: TGTGCCATCAGTGAGCACAATGAGCAGTTCTTC.